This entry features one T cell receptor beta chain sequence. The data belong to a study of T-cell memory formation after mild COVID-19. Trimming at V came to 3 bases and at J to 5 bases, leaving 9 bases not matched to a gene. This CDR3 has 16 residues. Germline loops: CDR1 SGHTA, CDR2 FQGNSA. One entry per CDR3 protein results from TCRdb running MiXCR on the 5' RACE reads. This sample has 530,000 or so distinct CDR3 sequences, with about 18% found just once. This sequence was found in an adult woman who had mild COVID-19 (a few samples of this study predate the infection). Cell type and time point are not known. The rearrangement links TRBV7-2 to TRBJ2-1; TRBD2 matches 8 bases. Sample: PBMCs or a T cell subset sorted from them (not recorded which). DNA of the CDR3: TGTGCCAGCAGCTTGATAGCGGGGATCATGAACAATGAGCAGTTCTTC. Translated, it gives CASSLIAGIMNNEQFF.